A selection of T cell receptor beta chains follows, all from one sample in a study of T cell responses to AZD1222 COVID-19 vaccine. Sequenced by immunoSEQ multiplex PCR; TCRdb stores in-frame clones only, minus some. The sample includes approximately 120,000 clones, approximately 90% seen only once; the top ten take roughly 4.5%. The sample in question was peripheral blood, obtained on day 0 of AZD1222 vaccination. All receptors derive from an adult in good health. CDR3s include the opening cysteine and the closing phenylalanine or tryptophan. The order of the fields is J gene, V gene, clone size, D gene, CDR3 DNA, CDR3 protein. A D gene is named only where the DNA matches it firmly. Only part of the rows carry a size: once, few, many, or a class if the clone is expanded.

J gene: TRBJ1-1
V gene: TRBV16
clone size: .
D gene: .
CDR3 DNA: TGTGCCAGCAGCCAATTAACAGGGCCCACTGAAGCTTTCTTT
CDR3 protein: CASSQLTGPTEAFF

J gene: TRBJ1-2
V gene: TRBV14
clone size: once
D gene: .
CDR3 DNA: TGTGCCAGCAGCCAAGAGGTCGGAGCTAGCTATGGCTACACCTTC
CDR3 protein: CASSQEVGASYGYTF

J gene: TRBJ1-1
V gene: TRBV19
clone size: .
D gene: .
CDR3 DNA: TGTGCCAGTAGGGCGTGGGGCGTTGGTACTGAAGCTTTCTTT
CDR3 protein: CASRAWGVGTEAFF

J gene: TRBJ2-5
V gene: TRBV24-1
clone size: .
D gene: TRBD2
CDR3 DNA: TGTGCCACCAGTGATCCCAGGGAGGGAGAGACCCAGTACTTC
CDR3 protein: CATSDPREGETQYF

J gene: TRBJ2-7
V gene: TRBV28
clone size: .
D gene: .
CDR3 DNA: TGTGCCAGCAGTTTCCCGGGCCCGAAGGGCGAGCAGTACTTC
CDR3 protein: CASSFPGPKGEQYF

J gene: TRBJ1-2
V gene: TRBV28
clone size: .
D gene: TRBD1
CDR3 DNA: TGTGCCAGCAGTCCATCGGGACAGGGGCGCTATGGCTACACCTTC
CDR3 protein: CASSPSGQGRYGYTF

J gene: TRBJ2-4
V gene: TRBV7-9
clone size: .
D gene: .
CDR3 DNA: TGTGCCAGCAGCTCCGAGGAGGGTCCCGACATTCAGTACTTC
CDR3 protein: CASSSEEGPDIQYF

J gene: TRBJ1-3
V gene: TRBV11-3
clone size: .
D gene: .
CDR3 DNA: TGTGCCAGCAGCTTACTGAACACCATATATTTT
CDR3 protein: CASSLLNTIYF

J gene: TRBJ2-7
V gene: TRBV15
clone size: once
D gene: .
CDR3 DNA: TGTGCCACCATTTGGTCGGAACAGGGACCCTACGAGCAGTACTTC
CDR3 protein: CATIWSEQGPYEQYF

J gene: TRBJ1-2
V gene: TRBV15
clone size: .
D gene: .
CDR3 DNA: TGTGCCACCAGCAGAGAGAATCAGGGGAGCGGTGGCTACACCTTC
CDR3 protein: CATSRENQGSGGYTF